This T cell receptor (beta chain) was captured by sequencing in a study of shared clonotypes between healthy human individuals. Findings of the study overall: Relative to memory subsets, naive subsets generally showed larger estimated richness. Since donors were few, the genetic and exposure-history diversity represented was limited.

The split of CD4+ cells yielded CD45RA+ naive and CD45RA-negative memory subsets. The CDR3 is 14 residues long. Per the germline V gene, CDR1 is SGHRS and CDR2 is YFSETQ. The germline V and J ends were trimmed by 0 bases and 5 bases, with 10 bases remaining between them. The deep-level immunoSEQ assay was used. Clones were read by immunoSEQ multiplex PCR, and TCRdb kept only the in-frame ones, dropping some. The table has a few million clones, more than 80% seen once. In this sample, this clone turned up once. Its antigen is as yet unknown. The chain has TRBV5-1 and TRBJ2-3; D is perhaps TRBD1 (5 bases). This receptor was taken from a man younger than 35 in good health. Input material: naive CD4+ T cells sorted from blood. The subset was: CD45RA+ positively selected. The CDR3 protein is CASSLEKGIDTQYF. In DNA form, the CDR3 reads TGCGCCAGCAGCTTGGAGAAGGGGATAGATACGCAGTATTTT.